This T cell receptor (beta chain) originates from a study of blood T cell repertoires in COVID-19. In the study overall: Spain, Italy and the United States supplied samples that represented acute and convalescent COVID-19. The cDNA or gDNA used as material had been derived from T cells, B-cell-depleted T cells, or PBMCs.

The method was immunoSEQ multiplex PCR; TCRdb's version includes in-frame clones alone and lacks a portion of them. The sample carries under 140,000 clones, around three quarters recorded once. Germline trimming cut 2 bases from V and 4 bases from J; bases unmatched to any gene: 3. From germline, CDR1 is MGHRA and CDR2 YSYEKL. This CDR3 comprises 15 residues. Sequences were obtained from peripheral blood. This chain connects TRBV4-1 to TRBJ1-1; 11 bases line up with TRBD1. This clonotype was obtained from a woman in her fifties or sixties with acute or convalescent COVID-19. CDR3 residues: CASSQSGTGGTEAFF. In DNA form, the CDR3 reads TGCGCCAGCAGCCAATCCGGGACAGGGGGCACTGAAGCTTTCTTT.